The entry that follows covers one T cell receptor (beta chain) sequence. Its antigen remains unidentified. The sample originates from a study of T-cell memory formation after mild COVID-19. Overall study context: Among the donors, TCR clusters were largely specific to each donor. Study-wide points: Memory from before infection featured some responding clones, which suggests cross-reactive memory joined. Contracting clones, day 15 to 85, had balanced CD4/CD8, and later expanders favored CD4+.

Constant-segment-primed 5'RACE gave TCR alpha and TCR beta cDNA libraries with sample barcodes and UMIs. TCRdb analysed the 5' RACE reads with MiXCR anew, one entry per CDR3 protein. Of approximately 410,000 distinct CDR3 sequences in the sample, about 22% were seen once. V lost 6 bases, J lost 6 bases, and 9 bases stayed unmatched. The CDR3 runs to 15 residues. The V call is TRBV12-3 or TRBV12-4, the J call TRBJ2-7; 12 nucleotides line up with TRBD2. The receptor was derived from an adult woman who had mild COVID-19 (a few samples of this study predate the infection). Cell type and time point are not known. The sequenced sample was PBMCs or a T cell subset sorted from them (not recorded which). The CDR3 protein is CASSPRLAGAAEQYF. CDR3 coding DNA: TGTGCCAGCAGCCCGAGACTAGCGGGAGCCGCCGAGCAGTACTTC.